This T cell receptor beta chain was captured by sequencing in a study of T cells in Graves' hyperthyroidism and ophthalmopathy. The CDR3 has 17 amino acids. CDR1 is SNHLY, CDR2 FYNNEI, per germline. V was pared by 1 base and J by 5 bases, with 14 bases of the junction left unmatched. Out of around 10 ml of fresh peripheral blood came the PBMCs. Regions amplified from RNA transcripts were the TCR beta CDR3 regions. A set of HTBI primers served as the primers for a first-round RT-PCR of the TCR CDR3. TCRdb itself ran the multiplex PCR reads through MiXCR, one entry per CDR3 protein. The sample has around 620,000 distinct CDR3 sequences, 12% to 15% seen once; the top ten hold 6.5% to 9%. This clonotype was seen many times.

Sequenced material: blood. The receptor comes from a woman younger than 35 with Graves' ophthalmopathy. The V gene is TRBV2, the J gene TRBJ2-7; TRBD2 matches 7 bases. The DNA of the CDR3 is TGTGCCAGCAGTGAAGGGGTCGTCGGAGGGCGGGAGAACGAGCAGTACTTC. Translated: CASSEGVVGGRENEQYF.